The 28 T cell receptor beta chains in this list originate from one sample, sequenced in a study of T cells in Graves' hyperthyroidism and ophthalmopathy. What was amplified from RNA transcripts were TCR beta CDR3 regions. A first-round RT-PCR of the TCR CDR3 used the HTBI primer set. TCRdb reanalysed the multiplex PCR reads using MiXCR and keeps one entry per CDR3 protein. This table holds roughly 250,000 distinct CDR3 sequences, around 20% found once. Sequencing used blood. The origin of the receptors is a man aged 25 to 40 with Graves' ophthalmopathy.

This chain joins TRBV3-1 and TRBJ2-6; D is unresolved. Germline CDR1 is LGHDT and CDR2 is YNNKEL (reference sequence). The germline V and J ends were trimmed by 4 bases and 2 bases, with 9 bases remaining between them. This CDR3 spans 15 amino acids. DNA for the CDR3: TGTGCCAGCAGCCTCCTACTGCCTGGGGCCAACGTCCTGACTTTC. Encoded protein: CASSLLLPGANVLTF.

This clonotype has ten or more counts. This chain links TRBV9 with TRBJ1-1; TRBD1 is a possible D gene (5 bases). V was trimmed by 2 bases and J by 4 bases, leaving 9 bases between them. Germline V CDR1 and CDR2: SGDLS, YYNGEE. The CDR3 extends over 13 amino acids. CDR3: CASSVRGGTEAFF. The CDR3 DNA is TGTGCCAGCAGCGTTCGGGGGGGCACTGAAGCTTTCTTT.

There are a few counts of this clonotype. The CDR3, as DNA: TGTGCCAGCAGCCCCAGGAGGGGAGGAAACACTGAAGCTTTCTTT. Translation: CASSPRRGGNTEAFF. This chain joins TRBV7-9 and TRBJ1-1; a possible D gene is TRBD1 (5 bases). The germline V gene has CDR1 SEHNR and CDR2 FQNEAQ (reference sequence). The V end was cut by 5 bases, the J end by 2 bases, with 15 bases between. This CDR3 region has 15 residues.

In this sample, this clonotype turned up many times. The chain couples TRBV7-9 to TRBJ2-3; D is uncertain. Trimming shortened V by 6 bases and J by 6 bases, and 10 bases separated the two germline ends. Per germline, CDR1 SEHNR and CDR2 FQNEAQ (reference sequence). The CDR3 is 12 residues long. The CDR3 nucleotides read TGTGCCAGCAGGCCAATGCCGGATACGCAGTATTTT. Amino acid sequence: CASRPMPDTQYF.

The CDR3 is CASSYSYGTGADTQYF. CDR3 in DNA: TGTGCCAGCAGTTACTCGTATGGGACAGGTGCAGATACGCAGTATTTT. The chain carries TRBV6-6 and TRBJ2-3; 8 bases align to TRBD1. This CDR3 is 16 amino acids long. Trimming removed 0 bases from V and 4 bases from J; junction bases left unmatched: 6. CDR1 MNHNY and CDR2 SVGAGI come from the germline V gene (reference sequence).

This clonotype was counted ten times or more. This sequence joins TRBV3-1 and TRBJ1-5; possible D gene TRBD1, 5 bases. The CDR3 length is 17 residues. Germline-derived CDR1 and CDR2 are LGHDT and YNNKEL (reference sequence). Trimming stripped 2 bases from V and 2 bases from J, with 16 bases between. The CDR3 region is CASSQSSGGGGNQPQHF. CDR3 nucleotides: TGTGCCAGCAGCCAATCGTCCGGGGGGGGAGGCAATCAGCCCCAGCATTTT.

This chain connects TRBV27 to TRBJ1-2; 7 bases are a match to TRBD1. Germline V gene lookup returns CDR1 MNHEY and CDR2 SMNVEV (reference sequence). Trimming removed 4 bases from V and 4 bases from J; junction bases left unmatched: 6. The CDR3 has 14 amino acids. The CDR3 DNA is TGTGCCAGCAGTTCCCTCGACAGGGCCTATGGCTACACCTTC. Its protein product is CASSSLDRAYGYTF.

The chain uses TRBV18 and TRBJ2-7, with TRBD1 matching 8 bases. Germline lookup yields CDR1 KGHSH and CDR2 LQKENI. The CDR3 contains 14 residues. J gave up 2 bases and V 3 bases, and 3 bases lay outside the gene matches. The CDR3: CASSPDRGTYEQYF. The DNA of the CDR3 is TGTGCCAGCTCACCCGACAGGGGTACCTACGAGCAGTACTTC.

This clonotype was seen repeatedly, ten times or more. This chain links TRBV29-1 with TRBJ2-5; tentatively, D is TRBD2 (7 bases). The V gene's germline CDR1 is SQVTM and CDR2 ANQGSEA. CDR3 length: 12 residues. V lost 3 bases and J 7 bases, leaving 12 bases between the germline ends. The CDR3 is CSVDGGPGTQYF. CDR3 DNA: TGCAGCGTTGACGGGGGGCCCGGGACCCAGTACTTC.

This clonotype was seen more than once but under ten times. V gene TRBV28 combines with J gene TRBJ2-5; D not resolved. Trimming cost V 2 bases and J 5 bases, with 18 bases left between them. This CDR3 region has 16 residues. CDR1 is MDHEN, CDR2 SYDVKM, per germline. The CDR3, as DNA: TGTGCCAGCAGTTTAGGGTACACAAAGGGTTTGGAGACCCAGTACTTC. It encodes CASSLGYTKGLETQYF. Using reference TRBV28 and TRBJ2-5 for the parts outside the CDR3, the full variable domain is DVKVTQSSRYLVKRTGEKVFLECVQDMDHENMFWYRQDPGLGLRLIYFSYDVKMKEKGDIPEGYSVSREKKERFSLILESASTNQTSMYLCASSLGYTKGLETQYFGPGTRLLVL.

This chain connects TRBV3-1 to TRBJ1-4; D possibly corresponds to TRBD1 (5 bases). The germline V and J ends were trimmed by 8 bases and 4 bases, with 20 bases remaining between them. This CDR3 is 16 amino acids long. Germline V lookup: CDR1 LGHDT, CDR2 YNNKEL (reference sequence). The CDR3 loop is CASSSLNLGGNEKLFF. CDR3 coding DNA: TGTGCCAGCTCCTCGCTCAACCTTGGGGGTAATGAAAAACTGTTTTTT.

Only one count was recorded for this clonotype. V gene TRBV29-1 combines with J gene TRBJ2-7; TRBD1 matches at 7 bases. The CDR3 is 14 residues long. From germline, CDR1 is SQVTM and CDR2 ANQGSEA. The ends lost 5 bases at V and 2 bases at J; junction bases unmatched: 9. CDR3: CSVLTGKVPYEQYF. In nucleotides, the CDR3 is TGCAGCGTTCTGACAGGGAAGGTTCCCTACGAGCAGTACTTC.

This clonotype was seen many times. The chain carries TRBV20-1 and TRBJ2-3; 11 bases line up with TRBD2. The CDR3 has 14 residues. Germline V gives CDR1 DFQATT, CDR2 SNEGSKA (reference sequence). The V and J ends lost 1 base and 6 bases, in that order; junction bases with no gene match: 3. The CDR3 is CSARGPSGGDTQYF. CDR3 sequence (DNA): TGCAGTGCTAGAGGTCCTAGCGGGGGGGATACGCAGTATTTT.

In this sample, this clonotype turned up a few times. The V call is TRBV20-1, the J call TRBJ2-7; D gene ambiguous. The length of the CDR3 is 12 residues. Germline CDR1 is DFQATT and CDR2 is SNEGSKA (reference sequence). V was clipped by 4 bases and J by 2 bases, with 9 bases between them. The CDR3: CSANSGTYEQYF. For the CDR3, the DNA is TGCAGTGCTAACAGTGGCACCTACGAGCAGTACTTC.

V is TRBV28 and J is TRBJ2-7; TRBD2 matches 7 bases. CDR1 is MDHEN and CDR2 is SYDVKM in the germline V gene. The V segment lost 6 bases and the J segment 0 bases; nucleotides outside the gene matches: 11. The CDR3 runs 16 residues. CDR3 sequence: CASSSQLGGSSYEQYF. In DNA form, the CDR3 reads TGTGCCAGCAGCTCCCAGTTAGGCGGGAGCTCCTACGAGCAGTACTTC.

The rearrangement joins TRBV20-1 to TRBJ2-7; D uncertain. V lost 6 bases and J 0 bases, leaving 12 bases between the germline ends. Looked up from germline, CDR1 is DFQATT and CDR2 is SNEGSKA (reference sequence). This CDR3 is built from 13 residues. CDR3 amino acids: CSAIQESSYEQYF. For the CDR3, the DNA is TGCAGTGCCATCCAAGAGAGCTCCTACGAGCAGTACTTC.

This rearrangement joins TRBV7-2 to TRBJ2-5; 7 nucleotides match TRBD2. V lost 0 bases, J lost 4 bases, and 23 bases stayed unmatched. The CDR3 is 21 amino acids. From germline, CDR1 is SGHTA and CDR2 FQGNSA. The CDR3 DNA reads as TGTGCCAGCAGCTTAGCGAGGGAGGGGACCAGCAGGTCGGCAATTCGAGAGACCCAGTACTTC. Translated, it gives CASSLAREGTSRSAIRETQYF.

CDR3 coding DNA: TGTGCCAGCAGCCAGACTAGCGGGAGTTTCTACGAGCAGTACTTC. Protein: CASSQTSGSFYEQYF. The chain is built from TRBV5-4 and TRBJ2-7; TRBD2 aligns across 12 bases. Germline V CDR1 and CDR2: SGHNT, YYREEE (reference sequence). V trimming: 4 bases; J trimming: 3 bases; junction bases outside the gene matches: 5. The CDR3 contains 15 residues.

The V gene is TRBV6-1, the J gene TRBJ2-7; D gene unclear. The germline V gene encodes CDR1 MNHNS and CDR2 SASEGT. V dropped 7 bases and J dropped 2 bases, with 15 bases sitting between them. There are 14 residues in the CDR3. As DNA, the CDR3 is TGTGCCAGCACTCCCAACGGGTTTACCTACGAGCAGTACTTC. This codes for CASTPNGFTYEQYF.

The V call is TRBV4-1, the J call TRBJ2-7; TRBD2 matches 10 bases. This CDR3 contains 20 residues. Unmatched junction bases numbered 18, after V lost 0 bases and J lost 4 bases. CDR1 is MGHRA, CDR2 YSYEKL, per germline. The CDR3 coding sequence is TGCGCCAGCAGCCAAGATTGGGTTTGGACTAGCGGCCCAAGGGATTACGAGCAGTACTTC. This gives the protein CASSQDWVWTSGPRDYEQYF.

V gene TRBV7-2 combines with J gene TRBJ2-7; D perhaps matches TRBD2 (5 bases). With 5 bases removed from V and 7 bases from J, the gap between germline ends came to 15 bases. The CDR3 totals 13 residues. Germline CDR1 and CDR2: SGHTA and FQGNSA. The CDR3 loop is CASSPRGIREQYF. DNA of the CDR3: TGTGCCAGCAGCCCTCGAGGGATTCGGGAGCAGTACTTC.

Only a few counts were recorded for this clonotype. The V gene is TRBV15, the J gene TRBJ2-7; possible D gene TRBD1, 6 bases. Trimming pared 3 bases from V and 3 bases from J, leaving 15 bases between. The CDR3 runs to 15 residues. CDR1 and CDR2 (germline): LNHNV, YYDKDF (reference sequence). The CDR3 DNA reads TGTGCCACCAGCAGGCAACATACAGGGTTCTACGAGCAGTACTTC. This translates into CATSRQHTGFYEQYF.

The CDR3 here is CASSLGGTTQPQHF. CDR3 DNA sequence: TGTGCCAGCAGCTTAGGAGGGACAACTCAGCCCCAGCATTTT. This chain links TRBV11-2 with TRBJ1-5, with D possibly matching TRBD1 (6 bases). The length of the CDR3 is 14 residues. The V gene lost 1 base and the J gene lost 6 bases, with 10 bases spanning the gap. CDR1 and CDR2 (germline): SGHAT, FQNNGV.

The V and J genes are TRBV4-1 and TRBJ2-1; D is possibly TRBD2 (6 bases). CDR1 is MGHRA and CDR2 is YSYEKL in the germline V gene. Deletions cut 1 base from V and 0 bases from J, with 13 bases between. CDR3 length: 17 residues. The CDR3 DNA is TGCGCCAGCAGCCAAGGTCCTGGCGGGATCTCCTACAATGAGCAGTTCTTC. This codes for CASSQGPGGISYNEQFF.

This clonotype was observed a few times. The chain couples TRBV5-1 to TRBJ2-7, with 9 nucleotides matching TRBD1. Germline assignment: CDR1 SGHRS and CDR2 YFSETQ. There are 15 residues in the CDR3. Trimming cost V 0 bases and J 3 bases; bases outside gene matches: 4. CDR3 sequence (DNA): TGCGCCAGCAGCTTGGCCCTGGGACAGGGCTACGAGCAGTACTTC. This codes for CASSLALGQGYEQYF.

The V gene is TRBV9, the J gene TRBJ2-1; 7 bases match TRBD1. There are 13 residues in the CDR3. V shed 4 bases, J shed 9 bases, and the junction held 7 bases outside the gene matches. Germline V gene sequence: CDR1 SGDLS, CDR2 YYNGEE. The CDR3 protein is CASSPQSGGEQFF. The CDR3 coding sequence is TGTGCCAGCAGCCCCCAGTCAGGGGGTGAGCAGTTCTTC.

The rearrangement uses TRBV20-1 and TRBJ1-6; 9 nucleotides match TRBD1. This CDR3 spans 16 amino acids. V trimming: 0 bases; J trimming: 5 bases; junction bases outside the gene matches: 5. Germline assignment: CDR1 DFQATT and CDR2 SNEGSKA (reference sequence). The chain's CDR3 is CSARDPGTGNNSPLHF. DNA for the CDR3: TGCAGTGCTAGAGACCCCGGGACAGGGAATAATTCACCCCTCCACTTT.

This chain connects TRBV19 to TRBJ2-3; TRBD2 is a possible D gene (5 bases). V was cut by 7 bases and J by 0 bases, with 11 bases left in between. This CDR3 has 14 residues. From germline, CDR1 is LNHDA and CDR2 SQIVND (reference sequence). The CDR3 protein is CASMVRTSTDTQYF. The CDR3 nucleotides are TGTGCCAGTATGGTCAGGACTAGCACAGATACGCAGTATTTT.